The next 3 T cell receptor beta chains were all read from a single sample in a study of T cell responses to AZD1222 COVID-19 vaccine. TCRdb's copy holds only in-frame clones and misses some; the assay was immunoSEQ multiplex PCR. The data show 74,000 or so clones, roughly 84% seen once. This specimen was peripheral blood, taken on day 0 of AZD1222 vaccination. These receptors were collected from an adult in good health.

This rearrangement joins TRBV18 to TRBJ2-1, with 10 bases aligning to TRBD1. Germline trimming cut 6 bases from V and 8 bases from J; bases unmatched to any gene: 7. The CDR3 sequence is 14 residues long. Germline V lookup: CDR1 KGHSH, CDR2 LQKENI. The CDR3 loop is CASSPGTGVHEQFF. CDR3 sequence (DNA): TGTGCCAGCTCCCCCGGGACAGGGGTCCATGAGCAGTTCTTC.

The rearrangement uses TRBV30 and TRBJ2-7, with a tentative D call TRBD1 (6 bases). Germline V gene lookup returns CDR1 GTSNPN and CDR2 SVGIG (reference sequence). The CDR3 contains 12 residues. Trimming pared 2 bases from V and 3 bases from J, leaving 8 bases between. CDR3 protein: CAWSKQGYEQYF. The CDR3, as DNA: TGTGCCTGGAGTAAACAGGGCTACGAGCAGTACTTC.

The J gene is TRBJ1-2, the V gene TRBV19, with D maybe TRBD1 (5 bases). V shed 6 bases and J shed 0 bases, with 17 bases lying between them. Germline CDR1 reads LNHDA; CDR2 reads SQIVND (reference sequence). The CDR3 runs to 16 residues. For the CDR3, the DNA is TGTGCCAGTAGCCCTTTTGGCGGGGGTACTAACTATGGCTACACCTTC. Translation gives CASSPFGGGTNYGYTF.